This T cell receptor beta chain was identified in a study of vaccination effects on CD4 cells after COVID-19 (dated by TCRdb to between 2021 and 2022). Turning to the overall study: In the ViraFEST assay, PBMC were stimulated with viral peptide pools, and antigen-specific CD4+ T cell clonotypes were then identified by expansion using TCR sequencing. Each participant received two doses of an mRNA SARS-CoV-2 vaccine, either BNT162b2 or mRNA-1273. Each well held some 1.9 million PBMC cultured in IMDM containing approximately 5.2% human AB serum, about 10 IU/ml IL-2 and gentamicin, along with about 10 ug/ml peptides. The study compared SARS-CoV-2 spike-specific CD4+ TCR repertoires before and after mRNA vaccination in COVID-19 convalescent patients and infection-naive vaccine recipients. The full study included around ten COVID-19 convalescent patients and a few SARS-CoV-2-naive healthy vaccine recipients. The Oncomine TCR Beta short-read assay on an Illumina iSeq 100 was used to sequence cultures from other donors in the study.

To note about this clone: Its antigen is unknown. There are no base qualities to consult, and no much larger clone falls within one base.

Its CDR3 holds 16 amino acids, cysteine through phenylalanine. Of all the DNA, just the CDR3 is kept, 48 bases in frame from base 1. Reading the germline V gene (reference sequence) gives CDR1 SGHKS and CDR2 YYEKEE. V lost 2 bases and J lost 5 bases; the stretch between them is 18 bases long. After less than 13 days of culture, CD4+ T cells were isolated with the EasySep CD4+ T cell isolation kit. The absence of prior SARS-CoV-2 infection in healthy vaccine recipients was confirmed by negative nucleocapsid antibodies before and after vaccination. On days 3 and 7, half of the culture medium was replaced with fresh IL-2-containing medium. Each peptide stimulation condition was cultured in triplicate wells unless otherwise noted. PBMC were separated from whole blood using Ficoll-Paque Plus gradient centrifugation and were then either cryopreserved at -140C or used fresh. The QIAamp micro DNA kit was used to extract genomic DNA from the cultured CD4+ T cells.

Study-level results and caveats: The study was limited by a small number of convalescent patients and lacked early post-infection timepoints. At late post-vaccination timepoints, both infection-induced and vaccine-induced clones showed marked clonal contraction, consistent with waning T cell responses. Among healthy vaccine recipients, nearly all vaccine-induced clones were SARS-CoV-2 mono-reactive, and only 1 of 255 was cross-reactive with common cold coronaviruses.

The method was the immunoSEQ multiplex PCR assay. DNA from the cultured and isolated CD4+ T cells underwent TCR beta CDR3 sequencing. As for the authors' bioinformatics: The analysis removed non-productive TCR sequences, trimmed reads to the CDR3 region, and retained only CDR3s that were 7 or more amino acids long. The MANAFEST web app was used to pick out antigen-specific clonotypes by comparing their expansion in peptide wells with that in reference cultures. To be called positive, a clone needed expansion at FDR<0.05 compared with the reference and with all other wells, an odds ratio greater than 5, and a frequency greater than 0.1% in two replicate wells. A clonotype was called cross-reactive if it was significantly expanded both in SARS-CoV-2 spike wells and in at least one common cold coronavirus spike condition. CDR3 similarity was assessed by Levenshtein distance using the stringdist R package, and unrooted trees were constructed with ape in R 3.6.1. TCRdb carries this immuneACCESS record with in-frame sequences only. Its versions omit some clonotypes, under half of them owing to an unresolved V gene in the studies checked, with the rest unexplained. From that table come the V and J calls and clone size; the DNA was used to work out D and trimming. This sample gives approximately 58,000 clones in total; 65% to 80% of them show up just once. The top ten clonotypes cover around 2.9% of the sample.

Recombination connected TRBV5-5 to TRBJ2-3; TRBD2 is perhaps the D gene, given 6 matching bases. The sample consisted of CD4+ T cells from PBMCs cultured without peptide, taken before COVID-19 vaccination. The TCR comes from a human donor who received a COVID-19 vaccine. The DNA reads TGTGCCAGCAGCTTCGGGACTCTCACGCTGTTAGATACGCAGTATTTT. It encodes CASSFGTLTLLDTQYF.